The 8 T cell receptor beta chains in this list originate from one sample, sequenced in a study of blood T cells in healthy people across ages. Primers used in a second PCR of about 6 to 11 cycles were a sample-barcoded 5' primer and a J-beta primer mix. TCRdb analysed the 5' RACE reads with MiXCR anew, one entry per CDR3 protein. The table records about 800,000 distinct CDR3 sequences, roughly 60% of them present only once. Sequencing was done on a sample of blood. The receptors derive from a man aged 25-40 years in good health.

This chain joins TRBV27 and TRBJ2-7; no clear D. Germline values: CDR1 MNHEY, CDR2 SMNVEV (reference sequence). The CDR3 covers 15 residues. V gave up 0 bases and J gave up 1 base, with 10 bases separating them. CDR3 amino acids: CASSLSAGPSYEQYF. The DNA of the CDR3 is TGTGCCAGCAGTTTATCCGCCGGTCCTTCCTACGAGCAGTACTTC.

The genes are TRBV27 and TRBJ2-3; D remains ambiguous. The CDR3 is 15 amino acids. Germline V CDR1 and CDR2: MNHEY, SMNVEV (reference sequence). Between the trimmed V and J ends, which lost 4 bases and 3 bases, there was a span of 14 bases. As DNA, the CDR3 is TGTGCCAGCAGTTCAGTCCCTCGTGCGACAGATACGCAGTATTTT. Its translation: CASSSVPRATDTQYF.

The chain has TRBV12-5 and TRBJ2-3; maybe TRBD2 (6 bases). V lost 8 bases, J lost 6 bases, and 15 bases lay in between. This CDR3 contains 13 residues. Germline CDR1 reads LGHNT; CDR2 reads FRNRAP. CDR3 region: CASSWGGADTQYF. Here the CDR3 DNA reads TGTGCTAGTTCCTGGGGCGGGGCGGATACGCAGTATTTT.

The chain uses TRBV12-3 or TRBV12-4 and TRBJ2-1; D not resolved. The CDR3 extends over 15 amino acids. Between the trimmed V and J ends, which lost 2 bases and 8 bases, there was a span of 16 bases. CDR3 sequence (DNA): TGTGCCAGCAGTTTACTGGAGCAGGCGATACATGAGCAGTTCTTC. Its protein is CASSLLEQAIHEQFF.

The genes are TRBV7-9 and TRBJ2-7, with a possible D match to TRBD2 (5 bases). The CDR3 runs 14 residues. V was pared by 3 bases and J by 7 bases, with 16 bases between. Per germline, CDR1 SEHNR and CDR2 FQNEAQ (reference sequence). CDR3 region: CASSLEIGRGEQYF. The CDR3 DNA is TGTGCCAGCAGCTTGGAAATCGGCAGAGGGGAGCAGTACTTC.

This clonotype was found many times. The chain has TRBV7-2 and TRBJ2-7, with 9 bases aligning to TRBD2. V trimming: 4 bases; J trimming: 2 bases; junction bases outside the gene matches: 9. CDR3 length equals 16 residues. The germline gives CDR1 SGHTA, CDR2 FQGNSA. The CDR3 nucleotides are TGTGCCAGCAGCTCCCAATTCCTAGCGGGGACCTACGAGCAGTACTTC. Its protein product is CASSSQFLAGTYEQYF.

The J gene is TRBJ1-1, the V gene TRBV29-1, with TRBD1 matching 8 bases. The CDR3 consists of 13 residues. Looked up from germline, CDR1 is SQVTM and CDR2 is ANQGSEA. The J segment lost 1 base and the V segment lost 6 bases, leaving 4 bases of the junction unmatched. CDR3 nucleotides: TGCAGCGTGCCCGGGACAGGGAACACTGAAGCTTTCTTT. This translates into CSVPGTGNTEAFF. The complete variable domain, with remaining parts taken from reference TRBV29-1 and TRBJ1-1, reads SAVISQKPSRDICQRGTSLTIQCQVDSQVTMMFWYRQQPGQSLTLIATANQGSEATYESGFVIDKFPISRPNLTFSTLTVSNMSPEDSSIYLCSVPGTGNTEAFFGQGTRLTVV.

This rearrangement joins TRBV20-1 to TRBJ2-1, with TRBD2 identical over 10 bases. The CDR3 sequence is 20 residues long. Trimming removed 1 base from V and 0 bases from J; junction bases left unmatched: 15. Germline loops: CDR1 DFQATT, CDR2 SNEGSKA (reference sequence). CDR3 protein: CSARGGGPSGRSGSYNEQFF. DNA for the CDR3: TGCAGTGCTAGAGGTGGGGGGCCTAGCGGGAGATCGGGCTCCTACAATGAGCAGTTCTTC.